This T cell receptor (beta chain) was obtained from a study of T cells in Graves' hyperthyroidism and ophthalmopathy. TCR beta CDR3 regions were amplified from RNA transcripts. A set of HTBI primers served as the primers for a first-round RT-PCR of the TCR CDR3. TCRdb independently ran MiXCR on the multiplex PCR reads; one entry per CDR3 protein. The sample contains hundreds of thousands of distinct CDR3 sequences, over 35% of which appear only once. Trimming cost V 0 bases and J 4 bases; bases outside gene matches: 2. The CDR3 spans 15 residues. Germline-derived CDR1 and CDR2 are MDHEN and SYDVKM. The receptor was derived from a man aged 18 to 29 with Graves' hyperthyroidism. J is TRBJ2-7 and V is TRBV28; the match to TRBD2 covers 11 bases. Sequencing used blood. The CDR3 loop reads CASSLWTSGKYEQYF. The CDR3 nucleotides read TGTGCCAGCAGTTTATGGACTAGCGGGAAGTACGAGCAGTACTTC.